The 4 T cell receptor beta chains in this list originate from one sample, sequenced in a study of T cells in Graves' hyperthyroidism and ophthalmopathy. The CDR3 regions of TCR beta were amplified from RNA transcripts. When the TCR CDR3 underwent first-round RT-PCR, the HTBI primer set was used. Each CDR3 protein is one row after TCRdb ran MiXCR on the multiplex PCR reads. The profile shows approximately 410,000 distinct CDR3 sequences, roughly 15% of them singletons. The sample taken for sequencing was blood. The receptor source for this set is a woman under 30 with Graves' hyperthyroidism.

At least ten counts were recorded for this clonotype. The chain recombines TRBV12-3 or TRBV12-4 with TRBJ1-4; 8 bases are a match to TRBD1. This CDR3 contains 14 residues. V trimming: 6 bases; J trimming: 11 bases; junction bases outside the gene matches: 11. The CDR3 sequence is CASSNQGAVEKLFF. The CDR3 DNA reads TGTGCCAGCAGCAACCAGGGGGCTGTGGAGAAACTGTTTTTT.

In its sample, this clonotype was seen many times. The rearrangement links TRBV27 to TRBJ1-1; D uncertain. Looked up from germline, CDR1 is MNHEY and CDR2 is SMNVEV (reference sequence). The CDR3 contains 16 residues. Trimming stripped 3 bases from V and 4 bases from J, with 18 bases between. The CDR3 DNA follows: TGTGCCAGCAGTTTGTGGCTCGCGACCCTGAGCACTGAAGCTTTCTTT. Protein product: CASSLWLATLSTEAFF.

This clonotype appeared many times. The V and J genes are TRBV7-8 and TRBJ2-7; 7 bases map to TRBD1. The CDR3 loop spans 15 amino acids. Germline V CDR1 and CDR2: SGHVS, FQNEAQ. V shed 6 bases and J 3 bases; nucleotides not matched to a gene: 11. As DNA, the CDR3 is TGTGCCAGCAGACAAGGGGGCGGCCACCTCTACGAGCAGTACTTC. This gives the protein CASRQGGGHLYEQYF.

Ten or more counts support this clonotype. This chain links TRBV20-1 with TRBJ1-1, with TRBD1 identical over 10 bases. The J segment lost 7 bases and the V segment lost 5 bases, leaving 7 bases of the junction unmatched. The CDR3 extends over 13 amino acids. CDR1 and CDR2 (germline): DFQATT, SNEGSKA (reference sequence). The CDR3 loop is CSAGTGTGVEAFF. The DNA of the CDR3 is TGCAGTGCTGGAACCGGGACAGGGGTTGAAGCTTTCTTT.